Below are 28 T cell receptor beta chains sequenced from a single sample in a study of spatial heterogeneity in lung cancer. Time point reported: blood at routine non-recurrence follow-up after resection. TCRdb ran MiXCR on the 5' RACE reads and lists one entry per CDR3 protein. The table includes 8,000 to 10,000 distinct CDR3 sequences, roughly 23% detected once. Specimen: PBMCs, collected at follow-up. The receptor source for this set is a female donor with early-stage non-small cell lung cancer.

This clonotype was seen a handful of times. The V and J genes are TRBV5-1 and TRBJ1-2; TRBD1 matches at 12 bases. The germline gives CDR1 SGHRS, CDR2 YFSETQ. The trim removed 4 bases at V and 7 bases at J, leaving 5 bases unmatched. This CDR3 has 14 amino acids. The CDR3 DNA reads as TGCGCCAGCAGCGCCGGGACAGGGGGCGTTGGCTACACCTTC. Protein product: CASSAGTGGVGYTF.

This clonotype was counted only a few times. V gene TRBV5-1 combines with J gene TRBJ2-1, with D possibly TRBD1 on 6 matching bases. The CDR3 covers 15 residues. Trimming removed 1 base from V and 8 bases from J, with 16 bases in between. In germline, CDR1 is SGHRS, CDR2 YFSETQ. The CDR3 loop reads CASSLTDSRIDEQFF. The DNA for the CDR3 is TGCGCCAGCAGCTTGACGGACAGCCGCATCGATGAGCAGTTCTTC.

V is TRBV6-2 or TRBV6-3 and J is TRBJ2-3; TRBD2 is a possible D gene (5 bases). Germline loops: CDR1 MNHEY, CDR2 SVGEGT. The CDR3 length is 14 residues. The ends were cut back, 4 bases at V and 4 bases at J, with 12 bases in the middle. This CDR3 reads CASSLIGESDTQYF. DNA for the CDR3: TGTGCCAGCAGTTTAATCGGGGAGTCAGATACGCAGTATTTT.

This chain joins TRBV5-5 and TRBJ1-1; D gene ambiguous. This CDR3 comprises 14 residues. Trimming cost V 0 bases and J 4 bases, with 10 bases left between them. Germline CDR1 reads SGHKS; CDR2 reads YYEKEE (reference sequence). The CDR3 DNA follows: TGTGCCAGCAGCTTGGCTTGGGCCAGCACTGAAGCTTTCTTT. Encoded protein: CASSLAWASTEAFF.

This clonotype qualifies as medium-sized. The chain combines TRBV15 with TRBJ2-2, with D possibly being TRBD2 (5 bases). The CDR3 sequence is 14 residues long. Trimming left V 3 bases short and J 0 bases short, with 5 bases between. Looked up from germline, CDR1 is LNHNV and CDR2 is YYDKDF (reference sequence). The CDR3 region has the DNA TGTGCCACCAGCAGGGACTCGAACACCGGGGAGCTGTTTTTT. Encoded protein: CATSRDSNTGELFF. Looking up the rest from reference TRBV15 and TRBJ2-2 gives the full variable domain: DAMVIQNPRYQVTQFGKPVTLSCSQTLNHNVMYWYQQKSSQAPKLLFHYYDKDFNNEADTPDNFQSRRPNTSFCFLDIRSPGLGDTAMYLCATSRDSNTGELFFGEGSRLTVL.

The CDR3 loop is CASSLKRTSGYNEQFF. In nucleotides, the CDR3 is TGTGCCAGCAGCCTTAAACGGACTAGCGGGTACAATGAGCAGTTCTTC. The J gene is TRBJ2-1, the V gene TRBV7-8, with 11 bases aligning to TRBD2. Germline values: CDR1 SGHVS, CDR2 FQNEAQ. The CDR3 spans 16 residues. With 5 bases clipped from V and 4 bases from J, the junction kept 7 bases outside the gene matches. The entire variable domain, with the rest obtained from reference TRBV7-8 and TRBJ2-1, is as follows: GAGVSQSPRYKVAKRGQDVALRCDPISGHVSLFWYQQALGQGPEFLTYFQNEAQLDKSGLPSDRFFAERPEGSVSTLKIQRTQQEDSAVYLCASSLKRTSGYNEQFFGPGTRLTVL.

This clonotype is termed medium-sized (0.01 to 0.1%). The gene calls are TRBV29-1 and TRBJ2-7, with 11 bases fitting TRBD2. V dropped 7 bases and J dropped 3; count of bases not matched to a gene: 2. The CDR3 loop spans 12 amino acids. Germline-derived CDR1 and CDR2 are SQVTM and ANQGSEA. Here the CDR3 DNA reads TGCAGCGCCGGGACTAGCGGCTACGAGCAGTACTTC. Protein sequence: CSAGTSGYEQYF.

The chain employs TRBV24-1 and TRBJ2-2; 7 positions agree with TRBD1. Germline trimming cut 4 bases from V and 0 bases from J; bases unmatched to any gene: 4. The CDR3 covers 16 residues. Germline V gene lookup returns CDR1 KGHDR and CDR2 SFDVKD. CDR3 loop: CATSDKGASNTGELFF. As DNA, the CDR3 is TGTGCCACCAGTGACAAGGGGGCTTCGAACACCGGGGAGCTGTTTTTT.

CDR3 in amino acids: CSARDRSPGTQYF. CDR3 sequence (DNA): TGCAGTGCTAGAGATAGAAGTCCCGGGACCCAGTACTTC. This rearrangement joins TRBV20-1 to TRBJ2-5; D is unclear. The germline CDR1 and CDR2 sequences are DFQATT and SNEGSKA (reference sequence). The ends were cut back, 0 bases at V and 7 bases at J, with 12 bases in the middle. The CDR3 has 13 amino acids.

By frequency in the sample, this clonotype is medium-sized (0.01 to 0.1%). The V call is TRBV28, the J call TRBJ2-5, with TRBD2 as a possible D gene (6 bases). The V end was cut by 3 bases, the J end by 5 bases, with 16 bases between. Germline CDR1 MDHEN, CDR2 SYDVKM. CDR3 length: 15 amino acids. The CDR3 here is CASSFTDLRGETQYF. In DNA form, the CDR3 reads TGTGCCAGCAGTTTTACCGATCTACGGGGGGAGACCCAGTACTTC.

The chain carries TRBV6-6 and TRBJ2-7, with TRBD1 matching 8 bases. This CDR3 is 14 amino acids long. Losses at the gene ends were 7 bases for V and 5 bases for J; bases not matched to a gene: 10. Germline V gives CDR1 MNHNY, CDR2 SVGAGI (reference sequence). CDR3 coding DNA: TGTGCCAGCAACCCCCGGACAGGGTCTGACGAGCAGTACTTC. Translation gives CASNPRTGSDEQYF.

This chain links TRBV10-3 with TRBJ2-1; TRBD2 matches 11 bases. The CDR3 is 15 amino acids. In germline, CDR1 is ENHRY, CDR2 SYGVKD. V shed 6 bases, J shed 5 bases, and the junction held 6 bases outside the gene matches. CDR3 region: CAISSLAGVDNEQFF. CDR3 DNA: TGTGCCATCAGCTCACTAGCGGGAGTAGACAATGAGCAGTTCTTC.

V usage is TRBV7-2 and J usage is TRBJ2-1; TRBD1 matches 8 bases. Germline values: CDR1 SGHTA, CDR2 FQGNSA. This CDR3 region has 16 residues. V was clipped by 1 base and J by 4 bases; unmatched bases: 6. CDR3 region: CASSLGQGQFYNEQFF. The CDR3 DNA sequence: TGTGCCAGCAGCTTAGGACAGGGGCAATTTTACAATGAGCAGTTCTTC.

The table lists this clonotype with a few counts. CDR3 residues: CASSTQGVSNQPQHF. CDR3 sequence (DNA): TGTGCCAGCAGTACCCAGGGGGTCAGCAATCAGCCCCAGCATTTT. The chain couples TRBV6-1 to TRBJ1-5, with 7 nucleotides matching TRBD1. V lost 5 bases and J lost 1; bases outside the gene matches: 5. From germline, CDR1 is MNHNS and CDR2 SASEGT. This CDR3 is built from 15 residues.

This clonotype was observed a few times. V gene TRBV24-1 combines with J gene TRBJ2-2; 7 positions agree with TRBD1. The CDR3 consists of 16 residues. Losses at the gene ends were 2 bases for V and 0 bases for J; bases not matched to a gene: 2. The germline V gene has CDR1 KGHDR and CDR2 SFDVKD. The CDR3 bases are TGTGCCACCAGTGATTCCGGGACAGCGAACACCGGGGAGCTGTTTTTT. Protein sequence: CATSDSGTANTGELFF.

The rearrangement joins TRBV7-2 to TRBJ2-2; weak D call: TRBD1 (5 bases). V was clipped by 1 base and J by 5 bases, with 14 bases between them. This CDR3 has 16 residues. The V gene's germline CDR1 is SGHTA and CDR2 FQGNSA. The CDR3 loop reads CASSLGGASWTGELFF. CDR3 sequence (DNA): TGTGCCAGCAGCTTAGGTGGGGCGTCGTGGACCGGGGAGCTGTTTTTT.

This clonotype is medium-sized within its sample. The rearrangement uses TRBV11-2 and TRBJ2-1; 9 bases line up with TRBD2. The length of the CDR3 is 17 residues. Per germline, CDR1 SGHAT and CDR2 FQNNGV. V was clipped by 5 bases and J by 1 base; unmatched bases: 9. The CDR3 coding sequence is TGTGCCAGCAGCGCTAGGGGAGCGGGAGGATCCTACAATGAGCAGTTCTTC. As protein: CASSARGAGGSYNEQFF.

The table lists this clonotype with a few counts. This chain links TRBV10-3 with TRBJ2-1; 10 bases line up with TRBD2. Germline CDR1 ENHRY, CDR2 SYGVKD. With 5 bases clipped from V and 5 bases from J, the junction kept 15 bases outside the gene matches. The CDR3 loop spans 18 amino acids. The chain's CDR3 is CAISRRELAGASDNEQFF. Written as DNA, the CDR3 is TGTGCCATCAGTAGAAGGGAGCTAGCGGGAGCTTCAGACAATGAGCAGTTCTTC.

The genes are TRBV7-3 and TRBJ1-1; maybe TRBD1 (6 bases). There are 15 residues in the CDR3. The V end lost 2 bases, the J end lost 3 bases, and 13 bases lay between the germline ends. The germline V gene has CDR1 SGHTA and CDR2 FQGTGA. The CDR3 DNA follows: TGTGCCAGCAGCTTATGGGGGGGCCTCGACACTGAAGCTTTCTTT. Translated: CASSLWGGLDTEAFF. Together with reference TRBV7-3 and TRBJ1-1, the CDR3 gives the full variable domain: GAGVSQTPSNKVTEKGKYVELRCDPISGHTALYWYRQSLGQGPEFLIYFQGTGAADDSGLPNDRFFAVRPEGSVSTLKIQRTERGDSAVYLCASSLWGGLDTEAFFGQGTRLTVV.

This chain connects TRBV7-2 to TRBJ2-1, with 7 bases identical to TRBD2. Germline CDR1 SGHTA, CDR2 FQGNSA. With V trimmed by 6 bases and J by 9 bases, 8 bases remained unmatched. The CDR3 loop spans 13 amino acids. The CDR3 region has the DNA TGTGCCAGCAGTTGGGGGGGAGTAGTTGAGCAGTTCTTC. Translating gives CASSWGGVVEQFF.

The chain joins TRBV5-5 to TRBJ2-2, with D uncertain. CDR1 and CDR2 from the germline V gene are SGHKS and YYEKEE (reference sequence). The CDR3 has 14 amino acids. V was cut by 1 base and J by 4 bases, with 8 bases left in between. CDR3 DNA sequence: TGTGCCAGCAGCTTGTCTTTTGTCACCGGGGAGCTGTTTTTT. Translated: CASSLSFVTGELFF.

This clonotype was detected a few times. The chain joins TRBV29-1 to TRBJ1-1; a possible D gene is TRBD1 (5 bases). Trimming pared 6 bases from V and 11 bases from J, leaving 19 bases between. The CDR3 totals 12 residues. Germline CDR1 reads SQVTM; CDR2 reads ANQGSEA. CDR3 DNA sequence: TGCAGCGTGACGGTACGGGACTACGGGGCTTTCTTT. Residues: CSVTVRDYGAFF. The variable domain in full, completed from reference TRBV29-1 and TRBJ1-1, reads SAVISQKPSRDICQRGTSLTIQCQVDSQVTMMFWYRQQPGQSLTLIATANQGSEATYESGFVIDKFPISRPNLTFSTLTVSNMSPEDSSIYLCSVTVRDYGAFFGQGTRLTVV.

This clonotype was detected a few times. This sequence joins TRBV7-9 and TRBJ2-3; D is perhaps TRBD2 (6 bases). The CDR3 runs 13 residues. V was pared by 7 bases and J by 8 bases, with 16 bases between. Per germline, CDR1 SEHNR and CDR2 FQNEAQ (reference sequence). Written as DNA, the CDR3 is TGTGCCAGCACCTCATCGGGGGACGGTACGCAGTATTTT. Its translation is CASTSSGDGTQYF.

This clonotype was seen more than once but under ten times. This chain uses TRBV5-1 with TRBJ2-1; 7 nucleotides match TRBD2. J was trimmed by 10 bases and V by 1 base; bases with no gene match: 11. The germline V gene has CDR1 SGHRS and CDR2 YFSETQ. The CDR3 runs 15 residues. The CDR3 DNA follows: TGCGCCAGCAGCTTGCAACGGGGAGGGCCATGGGAGCAGTTCTTC. It yields the protein CASSLQRGGPWEQFF.

The rearrangement links TRBV7-2 to TRBJ2-2; D is undetermined. The length of the CDR3 is 12 residues. Germline CDR1 reads SGHTA; CDR2 reads FQGNSA. Trimming left V 6 bases short and J 7 bases short, with 9 bases between. The CDR3 protein is CASSPIGGELFF. The CDR3 DNA sequence: TGTGCCAGCAGTCCCATCGGCGGGGAGCTGTTTTTT.

The rearrangement links TRBV14 to TRBJ2-2, with 7 bases aligning to TRBD2. V was clipped by 4 bases and J by 3 bases; unmatched bases: 8. Germline V gene data show CDR1 as SGHDN and CDR2 as FVKESK. The CDR3 totals 16 residues. This CDR3 is CASSRRLSGDTGELFF. CDR3 nucleotide sequence: TGTGCCAGCAGCCGAAGACTAAGCGGGGACACCGGGGAGCTGTTTTTT. Full variable domain (missing parts from reference TRBV14 and TRBJ2-2): EAGVTQFPSHSVIEKGQTVTLRCDPISGHDNLYWYRRVMGKEIKFLLHFVKESKQDESGMPNNRFLAERTGGTYSTLKVQPAELEDSGVYFCASSRRLSGDTGELFFGEGSRLTVL.

The rearrangement joins TRBV20-1 to TRBJ2-1, with 9 nucleotides matching TRBD2. This CDR3 is built from 14 residues. Losses at the gene ends were 3 bases for V and 3 bases for J; bases not matched to a gene: 3. Germline-derived CDR1 and CDR2 are DFQATT and SNEGSKA (reference sequence). For the CDR3, the DNA is TGCAGTGCTAGGTCGCGGGAGGGCTACAATGAGCAGTTCTTC. The encoded protein is CSARSREGYNEQFF.

The chain combines TRBV12-5 with TRBJ2-7, with a tentative D call TRBD1 (6 bases). Germline assignment: CDR1 LGHNT and CDR2 FRNRAP. Trimming shortened V by 4 bases and J by 2 bases, and 12 bases separated the two germline ends. The CDR3 runs to 14 residues. The DNA of the CDR3 is TGTGCTAGTGGTTCGAAAAGGGGGACCTACGAGCAGTACTTC. This sequence encodes CASGSKRGTYEQYF.